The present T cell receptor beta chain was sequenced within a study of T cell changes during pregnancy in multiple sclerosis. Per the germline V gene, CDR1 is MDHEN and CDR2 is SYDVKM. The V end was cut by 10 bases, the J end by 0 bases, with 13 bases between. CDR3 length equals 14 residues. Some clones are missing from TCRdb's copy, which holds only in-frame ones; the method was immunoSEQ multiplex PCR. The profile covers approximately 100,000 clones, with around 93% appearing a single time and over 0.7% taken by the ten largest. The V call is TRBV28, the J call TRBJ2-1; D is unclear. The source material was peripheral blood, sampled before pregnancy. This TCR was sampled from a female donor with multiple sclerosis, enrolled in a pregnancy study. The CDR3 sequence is CATLTPSSYNEQFF. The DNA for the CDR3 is TGTGCCACCCTTACCCCGAGCTCCTACAATGAGCAGTTCTTC.